Here is one TCR beta chain with its context. This clonotype appeared a few times. Its specific antigen is unknown. One base away there is no much larger clone; base qualities are not given. TCRdb records Illumina HiSeq 1500 as the sequencer. The public reads were reprocessed in TCRdb via fastp at Q25 and MiXCR, keeping in-frame beta chains. Each CDR3 protein gets just one entry, which takes the most common genes and DNA from the rows behind it. The sample profile shows 300,000 or so distinct CDR3 sequences; over 20% of them were found once. The leading ten clones occupy roughly 14% of the sample. The source of the sample is a study of T cell repertoires in cytomegalovirus infection (dated by TCRdb to the late 2010s). Some background on the complete study: Donor HLA type was relevant to the analysis, as public TCR beta signatures indicated carriage of CMV infection together with the matching HLA type. Overall study results and their limits: The ex vivo response was dominated by HLA-C-restricted CMV-specific TCR beta clonotypes, which also provided the single most frequent clonotype in two of eight donors. Carriers of CMV infection plus the relevant HLA type were discriminated by the cumulative frequency of public TCR beta family members in the study cohort and in an independent 352-donor cohort.

The germline V gene supplies CDR1 MDHEN and CDR2 SYDVKM. Including cysteine and phenylalanine, the CDR3 has 15 amino acids. Only CDR3 DNA is held: 45 bases, read in frame from base 1. V and J lose 6 bases and 0 bases, and a span of 12 bases separates them. The chain is assembled from TRBV28 and TRBJ2-1, with the D gene not confidently named. This TCR was sampled from a human donor in good health (CMV status not recorded). Some clones in this sample may be carry-over from other donors' samples. Sequencing was carried out using PBMCs. The CDR3 is CASRTTFTSYNEQFF. The DNA reads TGTGCCAGCAGGACGACCTTTACCTCCTACAATGAGCAGTTCTTC.